The rows below give T cell receptor beta chains drawn from one sample of a study of shared clonotypes between healthy human individuals. Sequencing used immunoSEQ multiplex PCR; TCRdb keeps in-frame clones, though not all of them. The data show about 1 million clones, about 77% seen once. Specimen: memory CD4+ T cells sorted from blood. The receptors originated from a man aged 18 to 29 in good health. CDR3s include the opening cysteine and the closing phenylalanine or tryptophan. D genes are given only for firm matches.

d_gene,v_gene,CDR3aa
TRBD1,TRBV7-9,CASSFASGTGVYEQYF
TRBD2,TRBV30,CAWNGGARGGELFF
NA,TRBV6-5,CASSYNGLLRRELFF
TRBD1,TRBV11-3,CASSSGQYNEQFF
NA,TRBV5-1,CASSLDPGYNEQFF
TRBD1,TRBV6-1,CASSRGQGSSYEQYF
NA,TRBV15,CATSALEDEQYF
NA,TRBV4-3,CASSQDLRQINYGYTF
TRBD1,TRBV2,CASYHGQGRTGELFF
NA,TRBV7-8,CASSPAGFKTDTQYF
TRBD1,TRBV6-1,CASTTGVGTEAFF
NA,TRBV5-4,CASSLEQGREQFF
NA,TRBV6-5,CASTQRGGEQPQHF
TRBD1,TRBV5-1,CASSLGTGVNTEAFF
NA,TRBV27,CASSRGQMMNTEAFF
TRBD1,TRBV6-1,CASRKQDRAYEQYF
NA,TRBV2,CASSPSHGSVGGYTF
NA,TRBV7-2,CASSLPKGGETQYF
NA,TRBV6-5,CASSRTVATNEKLFF
TRBD1,TRBV27,CASSFPAPGQALPYEQYF
NA,TRBV5-4,CASSLMDGGEGQYF
NA,TRBV28,CASSFSRGAHTQYF
NA,TRBV5-1,CASSLYRDRANTEAFF
NA,TRBV2,CASSVLMGANPPFF
NA,TRBV5-4,CASSPSGVDTQYF
NA,TRBV7-2,CASSPTSGFYEQYF
TRBD2,TRBV30,CAWRSGRAGDTQYF
NA,TRBV29-1,CSVARSHNEKLFF
NA,TRBV10-1,CASSEEGSGNTIYF
TRBD1,TRBV7-9,CASSYRQGNTGELFF
NA,TRBV15,CATSRAIRADQETQYF
NA,TRBV5-1,CASSLTSRETQYF
NA,TRBV7-6,CASSRGAYNEQFF
NA,TRBV7-2,CASSLGGAGRGYTF
TRBD1,TRBV14,CASSQVVQGYRETQYF
NA,TRBV4-2,CASSQEGGVSNEKLFF